This is a list of T cell receptor beta chains from one sample in a study of blood T cell repertoires in COVID-19. Produced via immunoSEQ multiplex PCR; TCRdb's table is partial and in-frame only. The sample contains under 150,000 clones, more than 60% of which appear only once. The sample comprised peripheral blood. The receptors come from a woman between 50 and 59 years old with active or convalescent COVID-19. Each CDR3 is given with its conserved first and last residue. The D gene is left open where the match is weak. For some rows the clone size is stated as once, few or many, or as a class when expanded; others skip it.

cdr3_nt cdr3_aa j_call v_call d_call clone_size
TGTGCCAGCAGTGAAACCAGGGCGTCACCCCTCCACTTT CASSETRASPLHF TRBJ1-6 TRBV25-1 NA NA
TGTGCCAGCAGCTTAGGGGGGACAGGGGGCGGGACCCAGTACTTC CASSLGGTGGGTQYF TRBJ2-5 TRBV7-2 TRBD1 few
TGTGCCAGCAGCTTGGAACTAGCGGACGAGCAGTACTTC CASSLELADEQYF TRBJ2-7 TRBV5-6 TRBD2 few
TGTGCCAGTAGTATAGACAGGGCTAGCACAGATACGCAGTATTTT CASSIDRASTDTQYF TRBJ2-3 TRBV19 NA NA
TGTGCCAGCAGCCAAGCCCCACTAGCGGGGGGCCCTGGGTCCTACAATGAGCAGTTCTTC CASSQAPLAGGPGSYNEQFF TRBJ2-1 TRBV4-2 TRBD2 NA
TGTGCCAGCAGCTTATCGGCGGCCCAAGAGACCCAGTACTTC CASSLSAAQETQYF TRBJ2-5 TRBV7-2 NA NA
TGTGCCTGGAGAGTCAGGGGCATGAACACTGAAGCTTTCTTT CAWRVRGMNTEAFF TRBJ1-1 TRBV30 NA NA
TGTGCCAGCAGTGAAGTACCTAGCTTCTTCTACGAGCAGTACTTC CASSEVPSFFYEQYF TRBJ2-7 TRBV6-1 NA NA
TGTGCCAGCAGGACGGGACTCGAGTTCACAGATACGCAGTATTTT CASRTGLEFTDTQYF TRBJ2-3 TRBV7-9 NA NA
TGCGCCAGCAGTGCCAGGCCCCCTAACTATGGCTACACCTTC CASSARPPNYGYTF TRBJ1-2 TRBV10-2 NA NA
TGTGCCAGTAGTATTGTTGCGGCCGCAGATACGCAGTATTTT CASSIVAAADTQYF TRBJ2-3 TRBV19 NA NA
TGTGCCAGCAGCCCCCAGGGCCCCCAAGAGACCCAGTACTTC CASSPQGPQETQYF TRBJ2-5 TRBV7-6 NA NA
TGTGCCACCATGGACAGAGACGAGCAGTACTTC CATMDRDEQYF TRBJ2-7 TRBV6-5 NA once
TGTGCCAGCAGCTTGGGCGTCTATGGCTACACCTTC CASSLGVYGYTF TRBJ1-2 TRBV5-6 NA few
TGTGCCAGCAGCTTTTTAGTCTCCTCTGGAAACACCATATATTTT CASSFLVSSGNTIYF TRBJ1-3 TRBV7-9 NA NA